These T cell receptor beta chains were read from a single sample in a study of blood T cell repertoires in COVID-19. Clones were read by immunoSEQ multiplex PCR, and TCRdb kept only the in-frame ones, dropping some. The sample holds approximately 89,000 clones, 70% to 90% seen once. Material: peripheral blood. The receptors derive from a man between 65 and 85 years old with acute or convalescent COVID-19. CDR3s include the opening cysteine and the closing phenylalanine or tryptophan. D genes are given only for firm matches. Size is stated for part of the rows, as once, few or many counts, or as a class when the clone is expanded.

TRBJ1-1 | TRBV10-3 | TRBD1 | - | CATSGTGGAGRTEAFF | TGTGCCACCTCCGGGACAGGGGGCGCGGGGCGGACTGAAGCTTTCTTT
TRBJ1-3 | TRBV19 | - | - | CASSIGPANSGNTIYF | TGTGCCAGTAGTATAGGGCCCGCAAACTCTGGAAACACCATATATTTT
TRBJ2-7 | TRBV7-3 | - | - | CASSPVGGSGGEQYF | TGTGCCAGCAGCCCTGTGGGGGGATCGGGCGGCGAGCAGTACTTC
TRBJ1-4 | TRBV5-1 | - | - | CASKTGATNEKLFF | TGCGCCAGCAAAACGGGTGCAACTAATGAAAAACTGTTTTTT
TRBJ1-1 | TRBV2 | - | - | CASSTDSNTEAFF | TGTGCCAGCAGTACTGACAGCAACACTGAAGCTTTCTTT
TRBJ2-3 | TRBV7-2 | - | once | CASRTGLGHTDTQYF | TGTGCCAGCAGAACGGGACTGGGCCACACAGATACGCAGTATTTT
TRBJ1-5 | TRBV7-8 | - | - | CASSGLGQPQHF | TGTGCCAGCAGTGGCCTGGGCCAGCCCCAGCATTTT
TRBJ1-2 | TRBV3-1/TRBV3-2 | - | few | CASSQLSREAGYTF | TGTGCCAGCAGCCAATTATCGAGGGAGGCTGGCTACACCTTC
TRBJ2-5 | TRBV3-1/TRBV3-2 | - | once | CASSQDGGETQYF | TGTGCCAGCAGCCAAGATGGGGGGGAGACCCAGTACTTC
TRBJ2-3 | TRBV14 | TRBD1 | - | CASSRRLTGGTQYF | TGTGCCAGCAGCCGGCGGCTGACAGGGGGTACGCAGTATTTT
TRBJ1-6 | TRBV5-1 | TRBD1 | - | CASHRGRNSPLHF | TGCGCCAGCCACAGGGGAAGAAATTCACCCCTCCACTTT
TRBJ2-7 | TRBV12-3/TRBV12-4 | TRBD1 | - | CASSRQGIFEQYF | TGTGCCAGCAGCAGACAGGGGATCTTCGAGCAGTACTTC
TRBJ2-7 | TRBV5-1 | TRBD1 | - | CASSVDRDRSYEQYF | TGCGCCAGCAGCGTAGACCGGGACAGGTCCTACGAGCAGTACTTC
TRBJ1-1 | TRBV5-4 | - | - | CASSFDRSTEAFF | TGTGCCAGCAGCTTCGACAGGAGCACTGAAGCTTTCTTT
TRBJ2-5 | TRBV7-9 | TRBD1 | - | CASSSGRGTGGLNVETQYF | TGTGCCAGCAGCTCCGGGAGGGGGACAGGGGGCCTAAACGTAGAGACCCAGTACTTC
TRBJ2-2 | TRBV10-2 | TRBD1 | - | CASKKPQGRTGELFF | TGCGCCAGCAAGAAGCCACAGGGGCGCACCGGGGAGCTGTTTTTT
TRBJ1-6 | TRBV3-1/TRBV3-2 | - | - | CASSPGFSDSPLHF | TGTGCCAGCAGCCCAGGGTTTTCGGATTCACCCCTCCACTTT
TRBJ1-3 | TRBV5-1 | TRBD1 | - | CASSRDSSGNTIYF | TGCGCCAGCAGCCGGGACAGTTCTGGAAACACCATATATTTT
TRBJ2-5 | TRBV7-3 | TRBD2 | - | CASSPTSGFRETQYF | TGTGCCAGCAGCCCGACTAGCGGGTTCCGAGAGACCCAGTACTTC
TRBJ1-2 | TRBV28 | - | - | CASRPRTLGGYTF | TGTGCCAGCAGACCCCGGACACTGGGGGGCTACACCTTC
TRBJ1-2 | TRBV7-9 | TRBD1 | - | CASSRQIKDRAIGYTF | TGTGCCAGCAGCCGACAAATAAAGGACAGGGCTATAGGCTACACCTTC
TRBJ1-2 | TRBV18 | TRBD1 | - | CASSPLNDREIGTGYTF | TGTGCCAGCTCACCGCTCAACGACAGGGAGATTGGTACTGGCTACACCTTC
TRBJ2-7 | TRBV5-6 | TRBD2 | once | CASSSKLAGGWEQYF | TGTGCCAGCAGCTCAAAACTAGCGGGGGGTTGGGAGCAGTACTTC
TRBJ1-1 | TRBV11-1 | - | - | CASSRGGATEAFF | TGTGCCAGCAGCCGTGGGGGGGCAACTGAAGCTTTCTTT
TRBJ1-2 | TRBV5-4 | TRBD1 | - | CASSLDRGKSRDGYTF | TGTGCCAGCAGCTTAGACAGGGGGAAGAGTCGCGATGGCTACACCTTC
TRBJ2-7 | TRBV7-2 | - | - | CASSQQGHSYEQYF | TGTGCCAGCAGCCAACAGGGCCACTCCTACGAGCAGTACTTC
TRBJ2-2 | TRBV6-1 | TRBD1 | - | CASSESGRGRIRNTGELFF | TGTGCCAGCAGTGAAAGTGGCAGGGGGCGAATTAGGAACACCGGGGAGCTGTTTTTT
TRBJ2-7 | TRBV5-1 | TRBD1 | - | CASSPGTGVYEQYF | TGCGCCAGCAGCCCGGGGACAGGGGTTTACGAGCAGTACTTC
TRBJ1-1 | TRBV5-6 | - | - | CASSFSQKMNTEAFF | TGTGCCAGCAGCTTCTCGCAGAAAATGAACACTGAAGCTTTCTTT
TRBJ2-2 | TRBV2 | - | - | CASSQVGLLNTGELFF | TGTGCCAGCAGTCAGGTTGGGCTTTTGAACACCGGGGAGCTGTTTTTT
TRBJ2-3 | TRBV23-1 | TRBD1 | - | CASSQPRTGNIFSTDTQYF | TGCGCCAGCAGTCAACCGAGGACAGGGAATATTTTTAGCACAGATACGCAGTATTTT
TRBJ2-2 | TRBV28 | TRBD2 | once | CASSLGGGPTGELFF | TGTGCCAGCAGTTTGGGCGGGGGGCCCACCGGGGAGCTGTTTTTT
TRBJ1-1 | TRBV5-1 | TRBD1 | hyperexpanded | CASSVDRGVGTEAFF | TGCGCCAGCAGCGTGGACAGGGGGGTCGGCACTGAAGCTTTCTTT
TRBJ2-3 | TRBV3-1/TRBV3-2 | - | - | CASSQDPGRGDPDTQYF | TGTGCCAGCAGCCAAGATCCGGGCAGGGGGGATCCAGATACGCAGTATTTT
TRBJ1-2 | TRBV18 | - | - | CASSPTAGAKANYGYTF | TGTGCCAGCTCACCGACGGCGGGGGCTAAGGCTAACTATGGCTACACCTTC
TRBJ1-2 | TRBV6-6 | - | - | CASSHPSTGNYGYTF | TGTGCCAGCAGTCACCCCTCGACAGGAAACTATGGCTACACCTTC
TRBJ2-1 | TRBV11-2 | - | - | CASSLDRDLDEQFF | TGTGCCAGCAGCTTAGACAGGGACTTGGATGAGCAGTTCTTC
TRBJ1-1 | TRBV5-1 | - | - | CVSSSPGEVFF | TGCGTCAGCAGCTCCCCGGGGGAAGTTTTCTTT
TRBJ1-1 | TRBV21-1 | - | - | CASHTGTGRNTEAFF | TGTGCCAGCCACACGGGGACAGGGCGGAACACTGAAGCTTTCTTT
TRBJ1-2 | TRBV27 | - | - | CASSFDRNYGYTF | TGTGCCAGCAGTTTCGACAGAAACTATGGCTACACCTTC
TRBJ1-1 | TRBV5-6 | TRBD1 | once | CASSPGQKLMNTEAFF | TGTGCCAGCAGCCCGGGACAGAAACTCATGAACACTGAAGCTTTCTTT
TRBJ2-2 | TRBV3-1/TRBV3-2 | - | - | CASSQSGRGGDTGELFF | TGTGCCAGCAGCCAAAGTGGGCGTGGGGGCGATACCGGGGAGCTGTTTTTT
TRBJ2-3 | TRBV5-6 | TRBD2 | - | CASSQLAGGPTDTQYF | TGTGCCAGCAGCCAACTAGCGGGGGGACCCACAGATACGCAGTATTTT
TRBJ1-1 | TRBV7-9 | - | few | CASSLQMGANTEAFF | TGTGCCAGCAGCCTACAAATGGGGGCGAACACTGAAGCTTTCTTT
TRBJ1-2 | TRBV5-1 | - | - | CASSQAARKDGYTF | TGCGCCAGCAGCCAGGCTGCACGGAAGGATGGCTACACCTTC